This TCR beta chain was captured by sequencing in a study of a mutant IDH1 vaccine in newly diagnosed glioma. Study details: Patients got their first vaccination 4-6 weeks after radiotherapy alone, or with temozolomide cycles. Males made up roughly 60% and females about 38% of treated patients, whose mean age was roughly 40 years. Patients had received radiotherapy, temozolomide, or both previously, most receiving both.

The germline CDR1 and CDR2 sequences are SGHNT and YYREEE (reference sequence). The CDR3 runs 15 residues. Deletions cut 3 bases from V and 4 bases from J, with 13 bases between. Time point specified: week 35, safety follow-up. Vaccinated patients received 300 ug of mutant IDH1 20-mer peptide per dose, with topical imiquimod. Diagnosis in the donors showed new WHO grade 3 or 4 astrocytomas that were IDH1-mutant and ATRX-lost. Profiling relied on immunoSEQ multiplex PCR, and the TCRdb table lists in-frame clones only, not all of them. This sample carries just over 65,000 clones, about four fifths of them seen once, and the ten largest clones take 9.5% to 15%. About this clone: The target antigen is unknown.

This TCR was recovered from a man aged 18 to 30 with glioma. The sequencing here drew on PBMCs, taken from a glioma patient whose treatment included an IDH1 peptide vaccine. The chain is built from TRBV5-4 and TRBJ2-2; unclear D gene. The CDR3 bases are TGTGCCAGCAGCTCTATGGGCCAGACCACCGGGGAGCTGTTTTTT. This encodes CASSSMGQTTGELFF.